What follows is one TCR beta chain and its context. Its target is not known. This sample is part of a study of somatic mutations in cytotoxic T cells in rheumatoid arthritis. Data came from immunoSEQ multiplex PCR; TCRdb stores just in-frame clones and leaves some out. Counted here are about 20,000 clones, about 85% occurring once; the ten biggest clones make up about 7%. General study results and limits: The targets (antigens) of the expanded CD8+ clones were not known.

The sample comprised CD8+ T cells sorted from blood. The TCR was taken from a woman aged 40 to 55 with rheumatoid arthritis.

DNA for the CDR3: TGCGCCAGCAGCCCCCGCGGGCCTAGCTCAACAGATACGCAGTATTTT. As protein: CASSPRGPSSTDTQYF. The rearrangement links TRBV5-1 to TRBJ2-3; possibly TRBD2 for D (5 bases). CDR1 and CDR2 from the germline V gene are SGHRS and YFSETQ. There are 16 residues in the CDR3. The V gene lost 4 bases and the J gene lost 3 bases, with 18 bases spanning the gap.